Listed here are 21 T cell receptor beta chains from one sample, sequenced in a study of technical replicates of blood from several donors. Repertoires were generated with immunoSEQ multiplex PCR, while TCRdb's copy carries only in-frame clones and drops some. The sample has tens of thousands of clones; around 94% are singletons. The specimen was T cells isolated from PBMCs. Every receptor here comes from a human donor in good health.

This clone was found a few times. The rearrangement uses TRBV4-2 and TRBJ1-1; D not resolved. Trimming left V 0 bases short and J 0 bases short, with 17 bases between. Germline V gene lookup returns CDR1 LGHNA and CDR2 YNFKEQ. There are 18 residues in the CDR3. The CDR3 sequence is CASSQDNGQAFMNTEAFF. In DNA form, the CDR3 reads TGTGCCAGCAGCCAAGATAATGGCCAGGCCTTCATGAACACTGAAGCTTTCTTT.

This clone was recorded once. The J gene is TRBJ2-7, the V gene TRBV7-9; D might be TRBD2 (5 bases). Germline CDR1 is SEHNR and CDR2 is FQNEAQ (reference sequence). V was clipped by 3 bases and J by 2 bases, with 8 bases between them. This CDR3 is 13 amino acids long. The CDR3 is CASSFGSTYEQYF. The CDR3 DNA sequence: TGTGCCAGCAGCTTTGGGAGTACCTACGAGCAGTACTTC. Drawing the rest from reference TRBV7-9 and TRBJ2-7, the complete variable domain is DTGVSQNPRHKITKRGQNVTFRCDPISEHNRLYWYRQTLGQGPEFLTYFQNEAQLEKSRLLSDRFSAERPKGSFSTLEIQRTEQGDSAMYLCASSFGSTYEQYFGPGTRLTVT.

The V call is TRBV5-1, the J call TRBJ2-3; D remains unclear. This CDR3 contains 14 residues. Deletions cut 4 bases from V and 3 bases from J, with 12 bases between. Germline V gene lookup returns CDR1 SGHRS and CDR2 YFSETQ. The CDR3 loop is CASSNPSGTDTQYF. Here the CDR3 DNA reads TGCGCCAGCAGCAATCCATCCGGGACAGATACGCAGTATTTT.

CDR3: CASSAGDTEAFF. CDR3 DNA sequence: TGTGCCAGCAGCGCGGGCGACACTGAAGCTTTCTTT. The chain employs TRBV5-5 and TRBJ1-1; D remains ambiguous. Per the germline V gene, CDR1 is SGHKS and CDR2 is YYEKEE (reference sequence). Trimming left V 4 bases short and J 3 bases short, with 7 bases between. CDR3 length equals 12 residues.

The chain combines TRBV7-8 with TRBJ1-1; no definite D call. Deletions cut 5 bases from V and 4 bases from J, with 5 bases between. The CDR3 extends over 11 amino acids. CDR1 SGHVS and CDR2 FQNEAQ come from the germline V gene. CDR3 DNA sequence: TGTGCCAGCAGCCTATTCACTGAAGCTTTCTTT. Its protein product is CASSLFTEAFF.

J is TRBJ1-1 and V is TRBV19, with 8 bases matching TRBD1. The CDR3 spans 15 residues. The V gene's germline CDR1 is LNHDA and CDR2 SQIVND (reference sequence). Trimming took 4 bases from V and 4 from J; bases not matched to a gene: 8. Here the CDR3 reads CASSTRGQGFTEAFF. The DNA of the CDR3 is TGTGCCAGTAGTACCCGAGGACAGGGATTCACTGAAGCTTTCTTT.

The chain recombines TRBV4-1 with TRBJ1-5, with a possible D match to TRBD1 (6 bases). The CDR3 sequence is 15 residues long. CDR1 and CDR2 (germline): MGHRA, YSYEKL. V was trimmed by 1 base and J by 12 bases, leaving 19 bases between them. The DNA of the CDR3 is TGCGCCAGCAGCCAAGGTTCACAGGGTTCGGTCATCCAGCATTTT. The encoded protein is CASSQGSQGSVIQHF.

The chain combines TRBV7-9 with TRBJ2-2; 10 bases are a match to TRBD1. This CDR3 region has 16 residues. CDR1 is SEHNR, CDR2 FQNEAQ, per germline (reference sequence). V lost 6 bases and J lost 6; bases outside the gene matches: 10. Written as DNA, the CDR3 is TGTGCCAGCAGTTTCGGTTGGGACAGGGGCCCCGGGGAGCTGTTTTTT. It codes for CASSFGWDRGPGELFF.

The rearrangement uses TRBV2 and TRBJ2-1; 11 nucleotides line up with TRBD2. Germline V gene sequence: CDR1 SNHLY, CDR2 FYNNEI. Trimming took 11 bases from V and 0 from J; bases not matched to a gene: 6. The CDR3 runs to 15 residues. The CDR3 bases are TGTGCCGTCCTGGGGACTAGCGGCTCCTACAATGAGCAGTTCTTC. As protein: CAVLGTSGSYNEQFF.

The rearrangement joins TRBV5-1 to TRBJ2-7, with TRBD2 matching over 9 bases. Per germline, CDR1 SGHRS and CDR2 YFSETQ. V was pared by 4 bases and J by 4 bases, with 9 bases of the junction left unmatched. The CDR3 is 15 residues long. CDR3 protein: CASSLSGSRIYEQYF. The CDR3 region has the DNA TGCGCCAGCAGCCTTAGCGGGAGTAGGATTTACGAGCAGTACTTC.

The genes are TRBV7-8 and TRBJ2-7; D perhaps matches TRBD1 (6 bases). This CDR3 comprises 15 residues. Germline V gives CDR1 SGHVS, CDR2 FQNEAQ. Trimming took off 1 base at V and 0 bases at J, with 10 bases between the two ends. The CDR3 region is CASSLEGVTSYEQYF. CDR3 in DNA: TGTGCCAGCAGCTTAGAGGGGGTCACCTCCTACGAGCAGTACTTC.

The chain combines TRBV19 with TRBJ2-7; D is possibly TRBD1 (6 bases). Trimming pared 4 bases from V and 5 bases from J, leaving 12 bases between. This CDR3 contains 13 residues. Germline V lookup: CDR1 LNHDA, CDR2 SQIVND (reference sequence). The CDR3 DNA sequence: TGTGCCAGTAGTACCGACAGGTTCCACGAGCAGTACTTC. Its translation is CASSTDRFHEQYF.

CDR3 loop: CASSYSGTLAKNIQYF. In DNA, the CDR3 is TGTGCCAGCAGTTACTCCGGGACTCTAGCCAAAAACATTCAGTACTTC. This chain joins TRBV6-6 and TRBJ2-4; TRBD2 might be the D (6 bases). This CDR3 spans 16 amino acids. Per germline, CDR1 MNHNY and CDR2 SVGAGI (reference sequence). Trimming removed 0 bases at V and 0 bases at J, with 9 bases between.

The V and J genes are TRBV7-9 and TRBJ2-7, with 10 bases identical to TRBD2. The CDR3 has 14 amino acids. With V trimmed by 6 bases and J by 2 bases, 4 bases remained unmatched. Germline-derived CDR1 and CDR2 are SEHNR and FQNEAQ (reference sequence). CDR3 sequence reads: CASSSSGSPYEQYF. In nucleotides, the CDR3 is TGTGCCAGCAGTTCTAGCGGGAGTCCCTACGAGCAGTACTTC.

The rearrangement joins TRBV7-2 to TRBJ1-4, with 8 bases fitting TRBD1. With V trimmed by 1 base and J by 5 bases, 3 bases remained unmatched. The CDR3 contains 15 residues. Germline CDR1 is SGHTA and CDR2 is FQGNSA. The CDR3 region has the DNA TGTGCCAGCAGCTTAGAGTGGACAGGGAATGAAAAACTGTTTTTT. As protein: CASSLEWTGNEKLFF.

The chain recombines TRBV6-4 with TRBJ2-3, with 7 bases matching TRBD2. J lost 3 bases, V lost 5 bases, and 11 bases had no gene match. Germline V gene sequence: CDR1 MRHNA, CDR2 SNTAGT. This CDR3 is built from 16 residues. CDR3 sequence reads: CASSSSYSGLTDTQYF. In nucleotides, the CDR3 is TGTGCCAGCAGTTCTTCATATAGCGGGTTGACAGATACGCAGTATTTT.

The gene calls are TRBV27 and TRBJ2-7, with D maybe TRBD2 (5 bases). The V gene's germline CDR1 is MNHEY and CDR2 SMNVEV (reference sequence). Trimming took off 1 base at V and 6 bases at J, with 13 bases between the two ends. This CDR3 has 14 amino acids. The CDR3 DNA sequence: TGTGCCAGCAGTTTATGGAGGCCAGGAGCCGAGCAGTACTTC. Translating gives CASSLWRPGAEQYF.

The J gene is TRBJ2-2, the V gene TRBV2; 10 nucleotides match TRBD2. The CDR3 has 18 amino acids. Germline V gene sequence: CDR1 SNHLY, CDR2 FYNNEI. The trim removed 2 bases at V and 4 bases at J, leaving 10 bases unmatched. The CDR3 DNA reads TGTGCCAGCAGTGAATCCGGTAGCGGGAGGATAGGCACCGGGGAGCTGTTTTTT. Protein sequence: CASSESGSGRIGTGELFF.

In this sample, this clone turned up once. The CDR3 loop is CASELRAGELFF. The CDR3 DNA is TGTGCCAGCGAGTTGCGGGCCGGGGAGCTGTTTTTT. This rearrangement joins TRBV2 to TRBJ2-2; possibly TRBD2 for D (5 bases). This CDR3 contains 12 residues. Trimming left V 8 bases short and J 6 bases short, with 10 bases between. Germline values: CDR1 SNHLY, CDR2 FYNNEI.

Of note for this clone: Other DNA sequences in the sample encode the same CDR3. The chain carries TRBV28 and TRBJ2-5; 12 bases align to TRBD1. CDR3 size: 15 residues. The V gene's germline CDR1 is MDHEN and CDR2 SYDVKM. V shed 1 base and J 5 bases; nucleotides not matched to a gene: 2. The CDR3 here is CASSLYGTGGETQYF. CDR3 coding DNA: TGTGCCAGCAGTTTATACGGGACAGGGGGCGAGACCCAGTACTTC.

This clone was detected once. This chain links TRBV20-1 with TRBJ2-5, with D perhaps matching TRBD2 (5 bases). Trimming pared 8 bases from V and 2 bases from J, leaving 9 bases between. The germline V gene has CDR1 DFQATT and CDR2 SNEGSKA (reference sequence). CDR3 length: 11 residues. As DNA, the CDR3 is TGCAGTACCACGGGGCAAGAGACCCAGTACTTC. Translated, it gives CSTTGQETQYF.